This note documents a single TCR beta chain sequence. Its cognate antigen is unknown. TCRdb's copy holds only in-frame clones and misses some; the assay was immunoSEQ multiplex PCR. The data hold approximately 2,300,000 clones, with 92% observed a single time. This entry belongs to a study of shared clonotypes between healthy human individuals. Study findings and constraints: Among non-shared clonotypes, generation probabilities were lower than among those shared by all four donors.

From germline, CDR1 is SGHNT and CDR2 YENEEA. V was clipped by 4 bases and J by 1 base, with 20 bases between them. The CDR3 spans 18 residues. This sequence was found in a man in his late teens or twenties in good health. Some clones in this sample may be carry-over from other donors' samples. Sequencing was performed on naive CD4+ T cells from PBMCs. Subset noted: CD45RA+ positively selected. The chain links TRBV11-3 to TRBJ1-5; D is uncertain. Here the CDR3 reads CASSSPPGSFRSNQPQHF. Written as DNA, the CDR3 is TGTGCCAGCAGCTCCCCCCCTGGGTCCTTTAGAAGCAATCAGCCCCAGCATTTT.